The 20 T cell receptor beta chains in this list originate from one sample, sequenced in a study of identical twins. TCRdb reprocessed the 5' RACE reads via MiXCR and lists one record per CDR3 protein. The sample has roughly 1.6 million distinct CDR3 sequences, about 30% seen once. Sequenced input: cord blood. Every receptor here comes from a newborn girl in good health.

As for this clonotype: A much larger clone is a single base away; this may be a read error. The chain recombines TRBV20-1 with TRBJ2-5; no clear D. Germline V lookup: CDR1 DFQATT, CDR2 SNEGSKA (reference sequence). The CDR3 length is 14 residues. Trimming took off 1 base at V and 11 bases at J, with 20 bases between the two ends. The CDR3, as DNA: TGCAGTGCTAGAGGTGGTGGCCACCAGGTTGAGCAGTACTTC. It is translated as CSARGGGHQVEQYF.

A remark on this clonotype: A much larger clone differs from this one at a single base, so this may be a read error. CDR3 in DNA: TGTGCCAGCAGTGCGGGACTAGCGGGCACAGATACGCAGTGTTTT. As protein: CASSAGLAGTDTQCF. This chain joins TRBV2 and TRBJ2-3, with 12 bases fitting TRBD2. CDR3 length equals 15 residues. CDR1 is SNHLY, CDR2 FYNNEI, per germline.

This clonotype has a handful of counts. Here the CDR3 DNA reads TGCAGTGCTAGACAGGGACCCCTCCACTTT. The encoded protein is CSARQGPLHF. The chain combines TRBV20-1 with TRBJ1-6; possibly TRBD1 for D (5 bases). V lost 2 bases and J 12 bases, leaving 5 bases between the germline ends. CDR1 and CDR2 from the germline V gene are DFQATT and SNEGSKA (reference sequence). CDR3 length: 10 amino acids.

This clonotype was seen more than once but under ten times. DNA for the CDR3: TGTGCCAGCCGATCTAGGGAAGAGACCCAGTACTTC. Translation gives CASRSREETQYF. V usage is TRBV9 and J usage is TRBJ2-5; D gene unclear. The V gene's germline CDR1 is SGDLS and CDR2 YYNGEE. CDR3 length equals 12 residues. Trimming cost V 7 bases and J 3 bases, with 10 bases left between them. Full variable domain (remainder filled in from reference TRBV9 and TRBJ2-5): DSGVTQTPKHLITATGQRVTLRCSPRSGDLSVYWYQQSLDQGLQFLIQYYNGEERAKGNILERFSAQQFPDLHSELNLSSLELGDSALYFCASRSREETQYFGPGTRLLVL.

The sample holds a few counts of this clonotype. This chain connects TRBV20-1 to TRBJ2-7; the D is unclear. The CDR3 contains 14 residues. Trimming took off 3 bases at V and 2 bases at J, with 14 bases between the two ends. Germline-derived CDR1 and CDR2 are DFQATT and SNEGSKA (reference sequence). In nucleotides, the CDR3 is TGCAGTGCTAGTGATTCCGGGCCCGCCTACGAGCAGTACTTC. Translation: CSASDSGPAYEQYF.

A few counts support this clonotype. The rearrangement joins TRBV11-3 to TRBJ2-3; possibly TRBD2 for D (6 bases). CDR1 and CDR2 (germline): SGHNT, YENEEA. With 1 base removed from V and 3 bases from J, the gap between germline ends came to 11 bases. The CDR3 length is 15 residues. This chain's CDR3 is CASSLGGDATDTQYF. CDR3 sequence (DNA): TGTGCCAGCAGCTTAGGGGGGGACGCAACAGATACGCAGTATTTT. Based on the CDR3 plus reference TRBV11-3 and TRBJ2-3, the full variable domain is EAGVVQSPRYKIIEKKQPVAFWCNPISGHNTLYWYLQNLGQGPELLIRYENEEAVDDSQLPKDRFSAERLKGVDSTLKIQPAELGDSAVYLCASSLGGDATDTQYFGPGTRLTVL.

The V call is TRBV4-2, the J call TRBJ1-5, with 9 positions matching TRBD1. After removal of 4 bases from V and 3 bases from J, the junction contained 7 bases not matched to a gene. Germline CDR1 is LGHNA and CDR2 is YNFKEQ. CDR3 length equals 16 residues. The CDR3 here is CASSRIGTGTNQPQHF. The CDR3 DNA sequence: TGTGCCAGCAGCCGGATCGGGACAGGGACCAATCAGCCCCAGCATTTT.

The rearrangement uses TRBV20-1 and TRBJ2-5, with D tentatively TRBD1 or TRBD2 (6 bases each). V lost 3 bases and J 5 bases, leaving 13 bases between the germline ends. The CDR3 has 13 residues. CDR1 and CDR2 from the germline V gene are DFQATT and SNEGSKA (reference sequence). The CDR3 protein is CSASRGPKETQYF. In DNA form, the CDR3 reads TGCAGTGCTAGTCGGGGGCCCAAGGAGACCCAGTACTTC.

V usage is TRBV6-1 and J usage is TRBJ2-5; TRBD1 might be the D (6 bases). Germline lookup yields CDR1 MNHNS and CDR2 SASEGT. There are 15 residues in the CDR3. V was cut by 3 bases and J by 11 bases, with 22 bases left in between. CDR3 DNA sequence: TGTGCCAGCAGTGATGGGACAAGCACCTTCAATGAGCAGTACTTC. Translation gives CASSDGTSTFNEQYF.

This chain links TRBV12-3 or TRBV12-4 with TRBJ2-5; D unresolved. Deletions cut 6 bases from V and 11 bases from J, with 13 bases between. The CDR3 is 11 amino acids. The CDR3, as DNA: TGTGCCAGCAGAACCGTCAATGAGCAGTACTTC. It translates to CASRTVNEQYF.

The chain carries TRBV28 and TRBJ2-3; weak D call: TRBD1 (6 bases). V lost 6 bases to trimming and J lost 6 bases, with 22 bases between them. This CDR3 comprises 16 residues. Germline V gene sequence: CDR1 MDHEN, CDR2 SYDVKM. The CDR3 reads CASSPTGRPRFDTQYF. For the CDR3, the DNA is TGTGCCAGCAGCCCCACAGGGCGCCCCCGTTTCGATACGCAGTATTTT.

As for this clonotype: The junction departs from germline at one end; a sequencing error may be responsible. This sequence joins TRBV12-3 or TRBV12-4 and TRBJ1-6; D not resolved. The CDR3 covers 13 residues. The CDR3 is CAGSLGGNSPLHF. CDR3 DNA sequence: TGTGCCGGCAGTTTGGGCGGCAATTCACCCCTCCACTTT.

A note on this clonotype: A read error may be the cause here, since a much bigger clone is one base away. The chain uses TRBV6-4 and TRBJ2-1; tentatively, D is TRBD1 or TRBD2 (5 bases each). Trimming stripped 3 bases from V and 9 bases from J, with 12 bases between. Germline values: CDR1 MRHNA, CDR2 SNTAGT. CDR3 length equals 13 residues. This CDR3 is CASSEEGLGEQFF. As DNA, the CDR3 is TGTGCCAGCAGTGAAGAGGGGCTCGGTGAGCAGTTCTTC.

The rearrangement uses TRBV30 and TRBJ2-7; no clear D. CDR1 GTSNPN and CDR2 SVGIG come from the germline V gene (reference sequence). This CDR3 region has 15 residues. V was trimmed by 4 bases and J by 0 bases, leaving 16 bases between them. The CDR3 is CAWKKTVPSSYEQYF. The DNA of the CDR3 is TGTGCCTGGAAGAAGACGGTACCGAGCTCCTACGAGCAGTACTTC.

The chain recombines TRBV6-5 with TRBJ1-1; possibly TRBD1 for D (6 bases). The CDR3 is 13 residues long. Germline-derived CDR1 and CDR2 are MNHEY and SVGAGI. V was trimmed by 7 bases and J by 6 bases, leaving 15 bases between them. The CDR3 region is CASTVQRGAEAFF. CDR3 DNA sequence: TGTGCCAGCACTGTACAGAGGGGGGCTGAAGCTTTCTTT.

The chain joins TRBV7-9 to TRBJ2-1; TRBD2 agrees at 8 bases. Matching the DNA end better, TRBJ2-7 makes the J call doubtful. The CDR3 covers 16 residues. The germline V gene has CDR1 SEHNR and CDR2 FQNEAQ (reference sequence). CDR3 nucleotide sequence: TGTGCCAGCAGCTCAGGGACTAGAGGATCCTACAATGAGCAGTACTTC. Translating gives CASSSGTRGSYNEQYF.

This clonotype has a single count. The chain uses TRBV27 and TRBJ2-4; 10 bases align to TRBD2. The J call may be mistaken, given a closer DNA end match to TRBJ2-7. The germline gives CDR1 MNHEY, CDR2 SMNVEV (reference sequence). This CDR3 region has 15 residues. CDR3 DNA sequence: TGTGCCAGCAGGCCTAGCGGGAGAGGTTCATACGAGCAGTACTTC. Its protein product is CASRPSGRGSYEQYF.

This clonotype was counted at least ten times. The chain links TRBV4-1 to TRBJ2-3; no firm D call. The germline V and J ends were trimmed by 2 bases and 3 bases, with 6 bases remaining between them. The CDR3 has 13 amino acids. Germline lookup yields CDR1 MGHRA and CDR2 YSYEKL. The CDR3 reads CASSQLPTDTQYF. CDR3 nucleotide sequence: TGCGCCAGCAGCCAATTGCCGACAGATACGCAGTATTTT.

This clonotype has just one count. J is TRBJ2-5 and V is TRBV20-1; D is possibly TRBD1 (7 bases). CDR1 is DFQATT, CDR2 SNEGSKA, per germline (reference sequence). V shed 2 bases and J shed 5 bases, with 12 bases lying between them. This CDR3 has 13 residues. The CDR3, as DNA: TGCAGTGCTAGAAAGGCAGGGGGGGAGACCCAGTACTTC. Translation: CSARKAGGETQYF.

The V gene is TRBV21-1, the J gene TRBJ1-1; the table assigns TRBD1, which was not confirmed against the DNA. TRBV21-1 is a listed pseudogene. The CDR3 contains 18 residues. The CDR3 protein is CASSPSGQGARRNTEAFF. The CDR3 DNA is TGTGCCAGCAGCCCCAGTGGACAGGGGGCCCGTCGGAACACTGAAGCTTTCTTT.